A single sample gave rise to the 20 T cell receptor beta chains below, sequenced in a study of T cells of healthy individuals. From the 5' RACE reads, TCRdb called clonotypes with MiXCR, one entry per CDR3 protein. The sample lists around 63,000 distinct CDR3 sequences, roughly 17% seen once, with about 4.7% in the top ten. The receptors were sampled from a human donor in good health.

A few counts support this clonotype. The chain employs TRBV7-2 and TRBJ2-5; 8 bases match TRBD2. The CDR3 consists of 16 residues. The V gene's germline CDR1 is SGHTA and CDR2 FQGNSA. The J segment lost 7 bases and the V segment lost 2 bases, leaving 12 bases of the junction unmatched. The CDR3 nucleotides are TGTGCCAGCAGCTTACGTGGGATAAGTCGGGGGGGGACCCAGTACTTC. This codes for CASSLRGISRGGTQYF.

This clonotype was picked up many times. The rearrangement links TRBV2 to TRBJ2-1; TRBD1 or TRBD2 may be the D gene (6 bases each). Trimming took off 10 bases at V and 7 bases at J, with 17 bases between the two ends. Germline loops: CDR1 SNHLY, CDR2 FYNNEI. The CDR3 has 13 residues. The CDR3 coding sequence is TGTGCCACTCGACCCCGGGGGCGGAATGAGCAGTTCTTC. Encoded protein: CATRPRGRNEQFF.

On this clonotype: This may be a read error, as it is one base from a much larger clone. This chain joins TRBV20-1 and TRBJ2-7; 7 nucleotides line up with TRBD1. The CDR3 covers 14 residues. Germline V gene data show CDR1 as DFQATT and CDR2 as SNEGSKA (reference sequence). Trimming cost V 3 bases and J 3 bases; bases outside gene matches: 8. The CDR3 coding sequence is TGCAGTGCTAGCATAGGGGGCGCCGGCTACGAGCAGTACTTC. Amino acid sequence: CSASIGGAGYEQYF.

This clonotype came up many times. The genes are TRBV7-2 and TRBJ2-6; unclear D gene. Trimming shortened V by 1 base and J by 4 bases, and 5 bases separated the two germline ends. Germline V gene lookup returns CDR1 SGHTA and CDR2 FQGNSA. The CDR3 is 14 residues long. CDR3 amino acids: CASSLGLGANVLTF. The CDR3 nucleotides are TGTGCCAGCAGCTTAGGTCTGGGGGCCAACGTCCTGACTTTC.

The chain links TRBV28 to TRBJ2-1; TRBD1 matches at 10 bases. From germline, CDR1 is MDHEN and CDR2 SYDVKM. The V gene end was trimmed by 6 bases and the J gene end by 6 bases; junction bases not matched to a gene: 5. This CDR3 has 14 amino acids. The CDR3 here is CASRVRDRGNEQFF. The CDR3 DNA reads TGTGCCAGCAGGGTTAGGGACAGGGGCAATGAGCAGTTCTTC.

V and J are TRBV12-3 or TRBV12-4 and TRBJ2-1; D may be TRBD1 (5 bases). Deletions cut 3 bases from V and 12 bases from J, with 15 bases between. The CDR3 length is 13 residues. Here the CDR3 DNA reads TGTGCCAGCAGTTTGGGGCTCGATTTGGGGCAGTTCTTC. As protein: CASSLGLDLGQFF.

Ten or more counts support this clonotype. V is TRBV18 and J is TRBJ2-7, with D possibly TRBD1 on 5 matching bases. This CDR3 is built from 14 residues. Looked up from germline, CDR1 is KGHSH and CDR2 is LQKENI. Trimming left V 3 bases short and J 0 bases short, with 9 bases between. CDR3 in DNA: TGTGCCAGCTCACCCAGGGCTAGCTCCTACGAGCAGTACTTC. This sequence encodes CASSPRASSYEQYF.

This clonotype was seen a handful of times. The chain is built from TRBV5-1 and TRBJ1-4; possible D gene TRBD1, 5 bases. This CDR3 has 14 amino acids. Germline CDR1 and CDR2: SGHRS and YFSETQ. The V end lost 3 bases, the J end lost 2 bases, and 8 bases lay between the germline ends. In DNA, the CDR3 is TGCGCCAGCAGCTCAGGGAGCACTAATGAAAAACTGTTTTTT. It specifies CASSSGSTNEKLFF. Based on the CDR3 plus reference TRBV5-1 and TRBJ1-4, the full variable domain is KAGVTQTPRYLIKTRGQQVTLSCSPISGHRSVSWYQQTPGQGLQFLFEYFSETQRNKGNFPGRFSGRQFSNSRSEMNVSTLELGDSALYLCASSSGSTNEKLFFGSGTQLSVL.

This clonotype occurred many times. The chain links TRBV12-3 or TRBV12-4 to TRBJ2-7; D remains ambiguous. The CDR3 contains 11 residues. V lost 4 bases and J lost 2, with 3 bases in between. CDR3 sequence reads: CASSSAYEQYF. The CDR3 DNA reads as TGTGCCAGCAGTTCCGCCTACGAGCAGTACTTC.

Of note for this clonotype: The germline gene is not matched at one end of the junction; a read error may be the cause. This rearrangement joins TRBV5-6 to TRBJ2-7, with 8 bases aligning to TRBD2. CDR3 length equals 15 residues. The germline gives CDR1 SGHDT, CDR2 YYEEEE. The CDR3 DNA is TGTGTCAGCAGCCAACCGGGACTAGAGGCGTACGAGCAGTACTTC. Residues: CVSSQPGLEAYEQYF.

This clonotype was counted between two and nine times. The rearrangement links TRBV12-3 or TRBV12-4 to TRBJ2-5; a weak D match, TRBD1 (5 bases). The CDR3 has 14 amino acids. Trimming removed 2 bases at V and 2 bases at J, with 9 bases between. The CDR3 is CASSLSNRQETQYF. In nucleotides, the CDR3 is TGTGCCAGCAGTTTATCGAACAGGCAAGAGACCCAGTACTTC.

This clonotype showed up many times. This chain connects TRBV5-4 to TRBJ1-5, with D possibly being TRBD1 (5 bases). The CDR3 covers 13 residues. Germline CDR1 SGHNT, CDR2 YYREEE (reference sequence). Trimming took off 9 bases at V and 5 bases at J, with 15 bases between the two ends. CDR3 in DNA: TGTGCCACCGGACGGGGCCTCGATCAGCCCCAGCATTTT. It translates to CATGRGLDQPQHF.

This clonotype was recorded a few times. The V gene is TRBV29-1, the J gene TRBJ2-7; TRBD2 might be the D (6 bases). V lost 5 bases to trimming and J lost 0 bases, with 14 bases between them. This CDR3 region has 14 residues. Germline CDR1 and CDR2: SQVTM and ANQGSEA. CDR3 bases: TGCAGCGTTCGTGGGACTGGGGCCTCCTACGAGCAGTACTTC. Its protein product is CSVRGTGASYEQYF.

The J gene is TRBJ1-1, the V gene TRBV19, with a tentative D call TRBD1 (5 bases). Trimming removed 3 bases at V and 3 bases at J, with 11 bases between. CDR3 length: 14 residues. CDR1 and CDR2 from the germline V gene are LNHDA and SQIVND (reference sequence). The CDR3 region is CASSIPGGYTEAFF. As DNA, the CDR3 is TGTGCCAGTAGTATCCCGGGGGGGTACACTGAAGCTTTCTTT.

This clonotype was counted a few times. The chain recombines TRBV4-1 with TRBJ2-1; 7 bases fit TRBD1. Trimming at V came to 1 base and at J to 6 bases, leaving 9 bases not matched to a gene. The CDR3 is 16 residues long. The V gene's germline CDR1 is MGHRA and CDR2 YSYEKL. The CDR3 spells CASSQGLGQRPNEQFF. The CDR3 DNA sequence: TGCGCCAGCAGCCAAGGGCTGGGACAGAGGCCCAATGAGCAGTTCTTC.

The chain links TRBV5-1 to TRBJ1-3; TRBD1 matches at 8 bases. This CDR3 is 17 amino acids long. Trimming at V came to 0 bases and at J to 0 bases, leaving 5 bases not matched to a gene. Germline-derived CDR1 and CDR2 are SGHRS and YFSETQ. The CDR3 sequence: CASSLGWTGSSGNTIYF. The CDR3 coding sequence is TGCGCCAGCAGCTTGGGCTGGACAGGGAGCTCTGGAAACACCATATATTTT.

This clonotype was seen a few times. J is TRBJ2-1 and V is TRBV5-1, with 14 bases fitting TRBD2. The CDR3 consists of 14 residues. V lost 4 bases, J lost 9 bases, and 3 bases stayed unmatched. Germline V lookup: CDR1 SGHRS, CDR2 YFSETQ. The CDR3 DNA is TGCGCCAGCAGCCCCGGGACTAGCGGGAGTGAGCAGTTCTTC. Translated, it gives CASSPGTSGSEQFF. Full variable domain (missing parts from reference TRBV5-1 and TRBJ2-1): KAGVTQTPRYLIKTRGQQVTLSCSPISGHRSVSWYQQTPGQGLQFLFEYFSETQRNKGNFPGRFSGRQFSNSRSEMNVSTLELGDSALYLCASSPGTSGSEQFFGPGTRLTVL.

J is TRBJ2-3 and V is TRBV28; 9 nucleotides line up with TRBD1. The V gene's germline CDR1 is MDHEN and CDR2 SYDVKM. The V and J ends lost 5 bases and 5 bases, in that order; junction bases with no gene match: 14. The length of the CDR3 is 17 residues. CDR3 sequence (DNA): TGTGCCAGCAGTCCTCCCCTTGGACAGGGGCTGGGAGATACGCAGTATTTT. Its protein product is CASSPPLGQGLGDTQYF. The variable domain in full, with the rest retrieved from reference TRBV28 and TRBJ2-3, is DVKVTQSSRYLVKRTGEKVFLECVQDMDHENMFWYRQDPGLGLRLIYFSYDVKMKEKGDIPEGYSVSREKKERFSLILESASTNQTSMYLCASSPPLGQGLGDTQYFGPGTRLTVL.

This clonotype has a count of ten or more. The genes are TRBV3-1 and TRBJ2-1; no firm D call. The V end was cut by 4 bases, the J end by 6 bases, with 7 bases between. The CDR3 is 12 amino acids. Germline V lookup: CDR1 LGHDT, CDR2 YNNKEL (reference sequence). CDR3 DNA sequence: TGTGCCAGCAGCCCTCCCACCAATGAGCAGTTCTTC. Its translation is CASSPPTNEQFF.

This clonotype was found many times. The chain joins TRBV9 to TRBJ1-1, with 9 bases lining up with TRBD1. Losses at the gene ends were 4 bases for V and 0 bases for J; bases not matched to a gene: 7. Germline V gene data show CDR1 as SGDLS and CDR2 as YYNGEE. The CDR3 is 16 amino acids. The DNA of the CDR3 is TGTGCCAGCAGCATACAGGGGGCTGGCATGAACACTGAAGCTTTCTTT. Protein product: CASSIQGAGMNTEAFF.